This record concerns one T cell receptor beta chain sequence. TCRdb's copy holds only in-frame clones and misses some; the assay was immunoSEQ multiplex PCR. Among around 57,000 clones, roughly 89% were seen once, and the ten largest hold 2% to 2.5%. This entry is derived from a study of T cell changes during pregnancy in multiple sclerosis. The CDR3 totals 16 residues. Deletions cut 0 bases from V and 3 bases from J, with 13 bases between. Germline CDR1 and CDR2: MGHRA and YSYEKL. The chain is built from TRBV4-1 and TRBJ2-3, with D possibly being TRBD1 (5 bases). This TCR was sampled from a female donor in good health, enrolled as a control in a pregnancy study. Sequences were derived from peripheral blood, sampled in the third trimester of pregnancy. The CDR3 sequence: CASSQERQGMTDTQYF. CDR3 in DNA: TGCGCCAGCAGCCAAGAGCGGCAGGGTATGACAGATACGCAGTATTTT.